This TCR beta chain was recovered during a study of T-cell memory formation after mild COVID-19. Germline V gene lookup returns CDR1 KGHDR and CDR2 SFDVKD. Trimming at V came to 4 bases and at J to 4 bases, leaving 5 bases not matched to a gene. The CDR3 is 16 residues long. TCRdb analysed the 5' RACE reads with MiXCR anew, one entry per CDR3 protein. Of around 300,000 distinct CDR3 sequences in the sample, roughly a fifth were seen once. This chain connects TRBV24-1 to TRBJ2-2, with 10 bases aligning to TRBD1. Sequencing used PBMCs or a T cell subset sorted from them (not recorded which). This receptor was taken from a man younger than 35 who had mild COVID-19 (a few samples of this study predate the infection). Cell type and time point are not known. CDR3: CATSERDRGSTGELFF. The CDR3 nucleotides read TGTGCCACCAGTGAAAGGGACAGGGGTAGCACCGGGGAGCTGTTTTTT.